One and the same sample provided the 7 T cell receptor beta chains below, sequenced in a study of beta chain features in type 1 diabetes. No antigen is known for these receptors. The whole isolated RNA underwent reverse transcription, so sequencing captured expressed TCRB transcripts. Data came from immunoSEQ multiplex PCR; TCRdb stores just in-frame clones and leaves some out. Of 150,000 to 200,000 clones listed, around 63% were seen once; the top ten hold about 0.091%. Findings of the study overall: The study found moderately but significantly shorter TCRB CDR3s in all four CD4+ subsets of Type 1 diabetes patients.

Sequencing input: naive CD4+ T cells from blood. The receptors were sampled from a man aged 30 to 45 with type 1 diabetes.

The chain combines TRBV29-1 with TRBJ2-3, with no clear D. Germline values: CDR1 SQVTM, CDR2 ANQGSEA. Trimming removed 5 bases at V and 6 bases at J, with 9 bases between. The CDR3 spans 11 residues. The CDR3: CSVKLGDTQYF. The CDR3 DNA sequence: TGCAGCGTTAAACTGGGGGATACGCAGTATTTT.

The chain combines TRBV11-3 with TRBJ2-1, with D possibly matching TRBD2 (5 bases). The CDR3 has 14 residues. The V gene's germline CDR1 is SGHNT and CDR2 YENEEA. The ends were cut back, 1 base at V and 9 bases at J, with 13 bases in the middle. The CDR3 DNA sequence: TGTGCCAGCAGCTTAGTGTCGGGAACGGCTGAGCAGTTCTTC. Translation gives CASSLVSGTAEQFF.

V usage is TRBV29-1 and J usage is TRBJ1-1; weak D call: TRBD1 (5 bases). The CDR3 extends over 13 amino acids. V shed 5 bases and J shed 4 bases, with 14 bases lying between them. The V gene's germline CDR1 is SQVTM and CDR2 ANQGSEA. The CDR3 sequence: CSVFWTISTEAFF. The DNA of the CDR3 is TGCAGCGTTTTTTGGACAATTTCCACTGAAGCTTTCTTT.

The chain has TRBV7-2 and TRBJ2-3, with 9 bases matching TRBD1. The CDR3 consists of 17 residues. Germline assignment: CDR1 SGHTA and CDR2 FQGNSA. The J segment lost 1 base and the V segment lost 5 bases, leaving 10 bases of the junction unmatched. The CDR3, as DNA: TGTGCCAGCAGCCCAGGGACAGGGCCCGAGGGCACAGATACGCAGTATTTT. Translating it yields CASSPGTGPEGTDTQYF. The full variable domain, completed using reference TRBV7-2 and TRBJ2-3, is GAGVSQSPSNKVTEKGKDVELRCDPISGHTALYWYRQSLGQGLEFLIYFQGNSAPDKSGLPSDRFSAERTGGSVSTLTIQRTQQEDSAVYLCASSPGTGPEGTDTQYFGPGTRLTVL.

This sequence joins TRBV30 and TRBJ1-1, with D hard to call. Germline assignment: CDR1 GTSNPN and CDR2 SVGIG (reference sequence). The CDR3 runs to 15 residues. Deletions cut 0 bases from V and 2 bases from J, with 13 bases between. CDR3 coding DNA: TGTGCCTGGAGTGTAAACGGGGAAGTTAACACTGAAGCTTTCTTT. Residues: CAWSVNGEVNTEAFF. Full variable domain (rest looked up from reference TRBV30 and TRBJ1-1): SQTIHQWPATLVQPVGSPLSLECTVEGTSNPNLYWYRQAAGRGLQLLFYSVGIGQISSEVPQNLSASRPQDRQFILSSKKLLLSDSGFYLCAWSVNGEVNTEAFFGQGTRLTVV.

The rearrangement links TRBV29-1 to TRBJ1-1; D unclear. The V gene's germline CDR1 is SQVTM and CDR2 ANQGSEA. Trimming removed 5 bases at V and 2 bases at J, with 12 bases between. This CDR3 spans 13 amino acids. DNA of the CDR3: TGCAGCGTTCTCGGCAATTCTAACACTGAAGCTTTCTTT. This codes for CSVLGNSNTEAFF.

This clone has a handful of counts. This sequence joins TRBV23-1 and TRBJ2-3; the D gene could be TRBD1 or TRBD2 (5 bases each). TRBV23-1 is treated as an ORF (open reading frame) with a function not yet certain. CDR3 length: 19 residues. V lost 1 base and J 0 bases, leaving 20 bases between the germline ends. The CDR3 loop reads CASSQFHTGTPRSTDTQYF. The DNA for the CDR3 is TGCGCCAGCAGTCAATTTCACACCGGGACCCCGAGGAGCACAGATACGCAGTATTTT.